This T cell receptor (beta chain) was obtained from a study of human T cells and chemical hapten exposure. Study in general: Patients, predominantly female, presented with alopecia areata, totalis or universalis.

Study results and limitations: Controls had significantly fewer large CDR3 similarity clusters than were formed by expanded TCRs.

Losses at the gene ends were 5 bases for V and 1 base for J; bases not matched to a gene: 7. CDR3 length: 16 residues. CDR1 and CDR2 (germline): DFQATT, SNEGSKA (reference sequence). The time point: pre-sensitization, week 0. As to treatment: therapeutic diphenylcyclopropenone sensitization with weekly scalp DPC. Each patch-test visit's blood sample preceded patch application. Original processing notes: There were a median of roughly 100,000 TCRs per sample, with a range from about 23,224 to 690,600. TCRdb ran MiXCR on the RACE reads and lists one entry per CDR3 protein. These V and J calls derive from TCRdb rather than the authors' analysis. The sample contains about 380,000 distinct CDR3 sequences, 5% to 6.5% of which appear only once. Regarding this clonotype: What it binds is not known.

The source was whole blood, collected in connection with sensitization to the hapten diphenylcyclopropenone (DPC). The rearrangement links TRBV20-1 to TRBJ2-3, with 12 bases matching TRBD2. The receptor was derived from a woman aged 45-60 years with alopecia areata. Some clones in this sample may be carry-over from other donors' samples. For the CDR3, the DNA is TGCAGTGCTTCCCTGCTAGCGGGAGGGGGCACAGATACGCAGTATTTT. It translates to CSASLLAGGGTDTQYF.